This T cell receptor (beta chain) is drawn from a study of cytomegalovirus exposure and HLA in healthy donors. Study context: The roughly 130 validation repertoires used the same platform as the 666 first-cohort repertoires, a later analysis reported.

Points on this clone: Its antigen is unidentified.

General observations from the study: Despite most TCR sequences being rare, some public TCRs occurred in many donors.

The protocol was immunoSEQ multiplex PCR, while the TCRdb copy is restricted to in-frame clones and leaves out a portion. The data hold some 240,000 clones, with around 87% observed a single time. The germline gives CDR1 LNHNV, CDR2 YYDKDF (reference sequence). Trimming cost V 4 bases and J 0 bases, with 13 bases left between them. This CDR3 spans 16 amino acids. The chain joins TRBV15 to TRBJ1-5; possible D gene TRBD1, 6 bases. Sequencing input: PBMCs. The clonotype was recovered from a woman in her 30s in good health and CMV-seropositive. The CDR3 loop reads CATSKYPRGSNQPQHF. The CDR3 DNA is TGTGCCACCAGCAAGTACCCCAGGGGTAGCAATCAGCCCCAGCATTTT.